This TCR beta chain was observed in a study of blood T cell repertoires in COVID-19. Whole-study context: The samples span acute and convalescent COVID-19 from the United States, Italy and Spain. Sources were T cells, B-cell-depleted T cells, or PBMCs; the material itself was cDNA or gDNA.

The length of the CDR3 is 15 residues. The V gene lost 10 bases and the J gene lost 4 bases, with 22 bases spanning the gap. Germline values: CDR1 SGHTA, CDR2 FQGTGA. As processed by the authors: The assay estimated nucleated cells by amplifying reference gene primers. Clones were read by immunoSEQ multiplex PCR, and TCRdb kept only the in-frame ones, dropping some. That table supplies the V and J calls and clone size; D and trimming were determined from the DNA. The sample holds some 260,000 clones, around nine tenths seen once. The chain joins TRBV7-3 to TRBJ1-2, with D tentatively TRBD1 (5 bases). The TCR was taken from a man aged 18 to 30 with active or convalescent COVID-19. The material sequenced was peripheral blood. The CDR3 reads CATRGTFKEGYGYTF. CDR3 nucleotides: TGTGCCACCCGGGGGACCTTCAAGGAGGGCTATGGCTACACCTTC.